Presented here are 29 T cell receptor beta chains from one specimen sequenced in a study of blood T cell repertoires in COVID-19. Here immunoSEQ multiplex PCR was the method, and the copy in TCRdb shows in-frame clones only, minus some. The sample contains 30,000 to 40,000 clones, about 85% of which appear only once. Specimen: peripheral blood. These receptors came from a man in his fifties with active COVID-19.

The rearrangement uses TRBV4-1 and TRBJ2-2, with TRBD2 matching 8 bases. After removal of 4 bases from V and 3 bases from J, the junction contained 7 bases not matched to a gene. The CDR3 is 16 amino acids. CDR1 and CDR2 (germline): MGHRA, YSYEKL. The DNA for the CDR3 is TGCGCCAGCAGCCCCGGGGGGGGGCCCTACACCGGGGAGCTGTTTTTT. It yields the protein CASSPGGGPYTGELFF.

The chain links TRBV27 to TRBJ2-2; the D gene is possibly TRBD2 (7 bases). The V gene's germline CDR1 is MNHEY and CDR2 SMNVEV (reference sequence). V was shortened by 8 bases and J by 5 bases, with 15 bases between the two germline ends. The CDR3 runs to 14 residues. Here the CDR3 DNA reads TGTGCCAGCCGCGTGGGGGGGCGGACCGGGGAGCTGTTTTTT. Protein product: CASRVGGRTGELFF.

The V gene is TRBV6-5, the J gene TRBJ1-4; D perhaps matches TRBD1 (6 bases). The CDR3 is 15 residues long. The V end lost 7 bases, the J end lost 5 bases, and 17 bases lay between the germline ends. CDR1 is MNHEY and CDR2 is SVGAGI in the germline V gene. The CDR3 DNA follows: TGTGCCAGCACCACTACAGTCGGACAGAATGAAAAACTGTTTTTT. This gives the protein CASTTTVGQNEKLFF.

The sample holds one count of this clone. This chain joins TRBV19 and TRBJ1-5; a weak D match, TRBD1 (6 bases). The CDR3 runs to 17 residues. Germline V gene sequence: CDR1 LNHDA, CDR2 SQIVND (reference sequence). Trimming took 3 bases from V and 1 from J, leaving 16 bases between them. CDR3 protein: CASSMLRTAGSNQPQHF. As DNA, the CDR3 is TGTGCCAGTAGTATGCTCCGGACAGCAGGGAGCAATCAGCCCCAGCATTTT. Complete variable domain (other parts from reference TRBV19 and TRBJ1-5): DGGITQSPKYLFRKEGQNVTLSCEQNLNHDAMYWYRQDPGQGLRLIYYSQIVNDFQKGDIAEGYSVSREKKESFPLTVTSAQKNPTAFYLCASSMLRTAGSNQPQHFGDGTRLSIL.

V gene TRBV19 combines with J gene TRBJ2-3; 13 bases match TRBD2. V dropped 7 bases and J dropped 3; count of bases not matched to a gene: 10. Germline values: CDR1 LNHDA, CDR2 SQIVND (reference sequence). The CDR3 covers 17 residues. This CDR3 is CASTKRLAGGATDTQYF. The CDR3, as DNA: TGTGCCAGTACCAAAAGACTAGCGGGGGGCGCAACAGATACGCAGTATTTT.

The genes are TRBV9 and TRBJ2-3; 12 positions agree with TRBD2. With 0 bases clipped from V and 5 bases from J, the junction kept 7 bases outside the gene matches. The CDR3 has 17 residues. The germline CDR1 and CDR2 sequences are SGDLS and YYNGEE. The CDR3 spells CASSVDLAGGPKDTQYF. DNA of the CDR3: TGTGCCAGCAGCGTAGATCTAGCGGGGGGGCCCAAAGATACGCAGTATTTT.

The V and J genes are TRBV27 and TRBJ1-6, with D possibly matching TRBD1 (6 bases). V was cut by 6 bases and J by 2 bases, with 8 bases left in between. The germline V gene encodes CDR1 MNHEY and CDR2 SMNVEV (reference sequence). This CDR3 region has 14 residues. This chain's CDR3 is CASSRDTYNSPLHF. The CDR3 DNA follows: TGTGCCAGCAGCCGGGACACCTATAATTCACCCCTCCACTTT.

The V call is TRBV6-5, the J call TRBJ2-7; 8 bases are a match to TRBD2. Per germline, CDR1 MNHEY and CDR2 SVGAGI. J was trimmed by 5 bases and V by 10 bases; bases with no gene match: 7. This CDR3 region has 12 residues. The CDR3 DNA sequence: TGTGCCACCTTCACGGGAGGGGACGAGCAGTACTTC. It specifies CATFTGGDEQYF.

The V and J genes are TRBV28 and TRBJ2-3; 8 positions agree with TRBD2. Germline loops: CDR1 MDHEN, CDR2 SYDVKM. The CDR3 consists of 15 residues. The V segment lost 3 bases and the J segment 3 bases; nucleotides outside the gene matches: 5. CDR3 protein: CASSFGSGGTDTQYF. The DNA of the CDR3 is TGTGCCAGCAGTTTTGGGTCGGGGGGGACAGATACGCAGTATTTT.

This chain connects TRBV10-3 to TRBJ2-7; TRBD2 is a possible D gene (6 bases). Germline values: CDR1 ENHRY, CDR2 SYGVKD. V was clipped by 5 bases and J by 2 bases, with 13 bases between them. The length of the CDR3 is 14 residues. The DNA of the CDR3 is TGTGCCATCAGTTCCGGGACTGGAACCTACGAGCAGTACTTC. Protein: CAISSGTGTYEQYF.

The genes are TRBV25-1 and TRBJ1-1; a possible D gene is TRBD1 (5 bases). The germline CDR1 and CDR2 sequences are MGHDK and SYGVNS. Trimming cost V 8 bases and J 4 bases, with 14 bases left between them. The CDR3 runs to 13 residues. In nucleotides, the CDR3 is TGTGCCAGCGGCTGGGGACTTGGCACTGAAGCTTTCTTT. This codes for CASGWGLGTEAFF.

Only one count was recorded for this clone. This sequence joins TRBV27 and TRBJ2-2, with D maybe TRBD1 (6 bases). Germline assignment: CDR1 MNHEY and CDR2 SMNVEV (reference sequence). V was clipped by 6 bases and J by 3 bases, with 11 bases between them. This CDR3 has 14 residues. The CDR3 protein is CASSTTGYTGELFF. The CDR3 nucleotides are TGTGCCAGCAGCACCACAGGGTACACCGGGGAGCTGTTTTTT.

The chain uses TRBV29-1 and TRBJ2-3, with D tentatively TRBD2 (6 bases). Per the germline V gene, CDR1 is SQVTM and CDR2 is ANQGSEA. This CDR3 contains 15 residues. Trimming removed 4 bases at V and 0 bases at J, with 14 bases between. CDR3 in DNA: TGCAGCGTTGTGTTTTGGGCGGGGAGCACAGATACGCAGTATTTT. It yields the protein CSVVFWAGSTDTQYF.

The CDR3 loop reads CASSPRETGGRRTEAFF. For the CDR3, the DNA is TGTGCCAGCTCACCACGGGAGACAGGGGGCAGGAGGACTGAAGCTTTCTTT. The rearrangement links TRBV18 to TRBJ1-1, with TRBD1 matching over 10 bases. V lost 1 base to trimming and J lost 5 bases; unmatched junction nucleotides: 10. The length of the CDR3 is 17 residues. CDR1 and CDR2 from the germline V gene are KGHSH and LQKENI.

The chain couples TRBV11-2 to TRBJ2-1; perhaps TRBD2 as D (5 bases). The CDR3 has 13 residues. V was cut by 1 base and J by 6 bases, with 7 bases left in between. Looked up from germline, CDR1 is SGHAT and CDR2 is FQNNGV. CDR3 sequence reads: CASSLGLANEQFF. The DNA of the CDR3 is TGTGCCAGCAGCTTAGGGCTAGCCAATGAGCAGTTCTTC.

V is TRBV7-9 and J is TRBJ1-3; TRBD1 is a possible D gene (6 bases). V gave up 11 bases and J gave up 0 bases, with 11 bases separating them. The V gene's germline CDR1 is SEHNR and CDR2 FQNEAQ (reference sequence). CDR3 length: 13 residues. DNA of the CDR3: TGTGCCGCCACAGGGAGCTCTGGAAACACCATATATTTT. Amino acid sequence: CAATGSSGNTIYF.

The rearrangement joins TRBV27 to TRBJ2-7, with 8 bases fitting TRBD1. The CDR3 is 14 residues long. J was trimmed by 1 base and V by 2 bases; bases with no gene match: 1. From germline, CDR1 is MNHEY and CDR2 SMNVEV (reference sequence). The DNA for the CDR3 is TGTGCCAGCAGTTTAGGGACAGGATCCTACGAGCAGTACTTC. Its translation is CASSLGTGSYEQYF.

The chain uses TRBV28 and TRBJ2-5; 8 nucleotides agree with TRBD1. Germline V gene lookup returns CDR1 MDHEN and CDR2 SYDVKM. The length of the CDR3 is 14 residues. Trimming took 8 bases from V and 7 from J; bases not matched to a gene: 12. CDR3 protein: CASAFGQGRGTQYF. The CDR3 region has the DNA TGTGCCAGCGCTTTTGGACAGGGTCGGGGGACCCAGTACTTC.

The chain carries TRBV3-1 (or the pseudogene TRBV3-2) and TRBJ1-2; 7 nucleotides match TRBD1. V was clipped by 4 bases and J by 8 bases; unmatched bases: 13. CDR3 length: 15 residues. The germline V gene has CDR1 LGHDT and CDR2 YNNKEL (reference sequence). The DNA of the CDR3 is TGTGCCAGCAGCCCGAACCAGGGGGGAGAGGGCGGCTACACCTTC. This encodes CASSPNQGGEGGYTF.

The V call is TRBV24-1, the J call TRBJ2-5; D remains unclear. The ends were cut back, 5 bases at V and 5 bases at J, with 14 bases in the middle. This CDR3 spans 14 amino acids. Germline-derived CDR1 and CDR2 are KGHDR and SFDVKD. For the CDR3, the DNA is TGTGCCACCAGTGCAAGACACTTAAGGGAGACCCAGTACTTC. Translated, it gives CATSARHLRETQYF.

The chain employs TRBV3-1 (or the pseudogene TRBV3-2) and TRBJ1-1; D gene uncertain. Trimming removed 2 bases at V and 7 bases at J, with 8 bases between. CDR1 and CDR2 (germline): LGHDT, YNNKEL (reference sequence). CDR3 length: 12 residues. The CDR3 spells CASSQIGSEAFF. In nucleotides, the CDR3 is TGTGCCAGCAGCCAAATAGGGAGTGAAGCTTTCTTT.

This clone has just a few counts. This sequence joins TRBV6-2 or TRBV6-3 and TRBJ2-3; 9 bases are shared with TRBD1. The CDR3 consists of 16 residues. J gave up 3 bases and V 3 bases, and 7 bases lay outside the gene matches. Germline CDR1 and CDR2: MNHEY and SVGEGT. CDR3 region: CASSYHFDRGTDTQYF. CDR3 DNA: TGTGCCAGCAGTTATCACTTTGACAGGGGGACAGATACGCAGTATTTT.

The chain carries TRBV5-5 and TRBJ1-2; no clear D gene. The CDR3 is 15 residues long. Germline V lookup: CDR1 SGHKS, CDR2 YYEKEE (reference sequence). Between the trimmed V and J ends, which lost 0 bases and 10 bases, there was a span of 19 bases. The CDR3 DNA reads TGTGCCAGCAGCTTGGAAATAGACCCAGGTTTAGACTACACCTTC. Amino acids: CASSLEIDPGLDYTF.

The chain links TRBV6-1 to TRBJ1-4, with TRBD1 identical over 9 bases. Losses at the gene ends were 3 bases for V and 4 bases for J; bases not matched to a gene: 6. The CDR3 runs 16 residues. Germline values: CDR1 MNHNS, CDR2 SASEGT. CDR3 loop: CASSELQGAGNEKLFF. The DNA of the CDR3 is TGTGCCAGCAGTGAGCTACAGGGGGCGGGTAATGAAAAACTGTTTTTT.

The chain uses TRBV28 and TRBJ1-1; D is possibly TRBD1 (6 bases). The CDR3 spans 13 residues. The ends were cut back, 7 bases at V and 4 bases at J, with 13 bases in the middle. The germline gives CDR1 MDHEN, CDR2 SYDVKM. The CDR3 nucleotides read TGTGCCAGCAACACAGGGCCGGCCACTGAAGCTTTCTTT. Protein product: CASNTGPATEAFF.

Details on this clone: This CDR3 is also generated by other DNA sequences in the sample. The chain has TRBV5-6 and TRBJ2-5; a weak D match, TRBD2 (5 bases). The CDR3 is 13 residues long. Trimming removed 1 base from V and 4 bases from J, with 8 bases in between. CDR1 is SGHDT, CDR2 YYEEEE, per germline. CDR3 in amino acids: CASSLRGRETQYF. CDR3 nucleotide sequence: TGTGCCAGCAGCTTGCGGGGAAGAGAGACCCAGTACTTC.

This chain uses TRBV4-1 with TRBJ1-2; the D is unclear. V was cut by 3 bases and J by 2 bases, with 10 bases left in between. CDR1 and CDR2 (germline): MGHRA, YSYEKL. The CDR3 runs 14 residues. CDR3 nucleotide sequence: TGCGCCAGCAGCCAGAGAGGATCGAACTATGGCTACACCTTC. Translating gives CASSQRGSNYGYTF.

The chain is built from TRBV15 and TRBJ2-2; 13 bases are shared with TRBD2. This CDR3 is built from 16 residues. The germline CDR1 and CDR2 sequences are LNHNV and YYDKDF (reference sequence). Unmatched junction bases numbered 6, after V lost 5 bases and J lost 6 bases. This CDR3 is CATSARLAGGAGELFF. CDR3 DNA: TGTGCCACCAGCGCCCGACTAGCGGGGGGAGCCGGGGAGCTGTTTTTT.

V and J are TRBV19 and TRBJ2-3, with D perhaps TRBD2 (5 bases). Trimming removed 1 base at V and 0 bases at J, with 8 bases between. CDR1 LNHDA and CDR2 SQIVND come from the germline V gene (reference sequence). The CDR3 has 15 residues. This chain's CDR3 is CASSIVGDSTDTQYF. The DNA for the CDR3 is TGTGCCAGTAGTATAGTGGGAGATAGCACAGATACGCAGTATTTT.